This TCR beta chain was observed in a study of shared clonotypes between healthy human individuals. Turning to the study itself: There were three CD4 naive, three CD4 memory, two CD8 naive and one CD8 memory plates per donor. General study results and limits: Represented diversity, genetic and exposure-history alike, was limited by few donors.

Points on this clone: The antigen is unknown. Other DNA sequences in this sample translate to the same CDR3.

TCRdb keeps only in-frame clones here, not all; method: immunoSEQ multiplex PCR. Altogether over 2 million clones are present, 85% to 95% being singletons, with the ten largest covering more than 0.95%. Terminally differentiated effector memory CD45RA+ cells were excluded from the naive CD8 cells, which were CD45RO-negative and positively selected for CCR7. Trimming pared 2 bases from V and 5 bases from J, leaving 13 bases between. Germline loops: CDR1 MNHEY, CDR2 SVGAGI. This CDR3 spans 14 amino acids. J is TRBJ2-7 and V is TRBV6-5, with D possibly TRBD1 on 5 matching bases. The sample taken for sequencing was naive CD8+ T cells sorted from blood. The sequence came from a man aged 18 to 29 in good health. CDR3 sequence reads: CASSYGAGLDEQYF. The CDR3 nucleotides are TGTGCCAGCAGTTACGGGGCAGGGCTAGACGAGCAGTACTTC.